This TCR beta chain originates from a study of blood T cells in healthy people across ages. The sample providers were healthy Caucasian people from Russia, aged about 6 to 95. Whole-study findings and limits: When one million T cells were used, diversity estimates were thought to be underestimates.

Germline V CDR1 and CDR2: MNHEY, SMNVEV (reference sequence). The CDR3 runs 16 residues. It was with a sample-barcoded 5' primer and a J-beta primer mix that a second PCR of about 7 to 12 cycles was run. TCRdb re-called the 5' RACE reads through MiXCR, storing one row per CDR3 protein. The table has about 1.4 million distinct CDR3 sequences, approximately 60% seen once; the top ten hold about 6.7%. With respect to this clonotype: Its target is unknown.

The chain has TRBV27 and TRBJ2-7, with 12 bases matching TRBD1. The better agreement between TRBJ2-1 and the DNA end casts doubt on the J call. The TCR originated in a young man in good health. The sequenced sample consisted of blood. The CDR3 loop reads CASSLSPGQGANEQFF. CDR3 bases: TGTGCCAGCAGTTTATCACCGGGACAGGGGGCAAATGAGCAGTTCTTC.